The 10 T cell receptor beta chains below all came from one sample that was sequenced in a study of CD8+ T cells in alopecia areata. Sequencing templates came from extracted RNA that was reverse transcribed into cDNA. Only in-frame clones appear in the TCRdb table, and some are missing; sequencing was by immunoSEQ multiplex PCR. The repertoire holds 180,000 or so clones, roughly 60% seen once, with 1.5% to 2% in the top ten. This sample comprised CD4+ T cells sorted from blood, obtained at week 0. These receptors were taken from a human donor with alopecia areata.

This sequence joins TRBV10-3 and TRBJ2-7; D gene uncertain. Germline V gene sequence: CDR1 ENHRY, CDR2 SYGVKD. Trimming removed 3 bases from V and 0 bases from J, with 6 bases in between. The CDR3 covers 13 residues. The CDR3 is CAISEIASYEQYF. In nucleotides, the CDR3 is TGTGCCATCAGTGAAATCGCCTCCTACGAGCAGTACTTC.

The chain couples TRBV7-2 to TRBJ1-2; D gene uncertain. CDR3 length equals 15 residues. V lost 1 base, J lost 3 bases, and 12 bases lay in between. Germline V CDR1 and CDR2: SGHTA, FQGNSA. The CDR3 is CASSLVLGQDYGYTF. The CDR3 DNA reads TGTGCCAGCAGCTTAGTTCTAGGGCAGGACTATGGCTACACCTTC. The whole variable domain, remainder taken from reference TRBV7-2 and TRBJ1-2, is GAGVSQSPSNKVTEKGKDVELRCDPISGHTALYWYRQSLGQGLEFLIYFQGNSAPDKSGLPSDRFSAERTGGSVSTLTIQRTQQEDSAVYLCASSLVLGQDYGYTFGSGTRLTVV.

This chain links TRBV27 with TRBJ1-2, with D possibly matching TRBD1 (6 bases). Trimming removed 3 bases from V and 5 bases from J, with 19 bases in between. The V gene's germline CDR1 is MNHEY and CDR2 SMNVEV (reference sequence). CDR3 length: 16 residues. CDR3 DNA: TGTGCCAGCAGTTTCAGGAGGGGGGGGATGGAGTATGGCTACACCTTC. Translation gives CASSFRRGGMEYGYTF.

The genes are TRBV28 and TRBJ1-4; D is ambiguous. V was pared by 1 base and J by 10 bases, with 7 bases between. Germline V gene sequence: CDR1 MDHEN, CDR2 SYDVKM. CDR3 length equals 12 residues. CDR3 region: CASSLSHAKLFF. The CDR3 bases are TGTGCCAGCAGTTTATCTCACGCAAAACTGTTTTTT.

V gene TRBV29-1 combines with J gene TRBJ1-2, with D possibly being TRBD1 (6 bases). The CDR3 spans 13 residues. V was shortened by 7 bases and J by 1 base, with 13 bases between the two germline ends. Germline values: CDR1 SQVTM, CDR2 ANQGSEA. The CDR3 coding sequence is TGCAGCGGACAGGAGGATAATAACTATGGCTACACCTTC. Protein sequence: CSGQEDNNYGYTF.

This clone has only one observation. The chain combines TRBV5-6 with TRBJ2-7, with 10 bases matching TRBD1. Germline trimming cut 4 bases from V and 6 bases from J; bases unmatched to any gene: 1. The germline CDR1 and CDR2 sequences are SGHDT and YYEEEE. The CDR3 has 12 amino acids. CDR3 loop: CASSRDRGEQYF. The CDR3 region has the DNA TGTGCCAGCAGCAGGGACAGGGGCGAGCAGTACTTC.

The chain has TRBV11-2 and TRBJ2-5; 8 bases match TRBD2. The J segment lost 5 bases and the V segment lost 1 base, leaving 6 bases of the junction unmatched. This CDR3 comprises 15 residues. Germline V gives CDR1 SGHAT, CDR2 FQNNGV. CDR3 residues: CASSLVASGRETQYF. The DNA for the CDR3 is TGTGCCAGCAGCTTAGTGGCTAGCGGGCGGGAGACCCAGTACTTC.

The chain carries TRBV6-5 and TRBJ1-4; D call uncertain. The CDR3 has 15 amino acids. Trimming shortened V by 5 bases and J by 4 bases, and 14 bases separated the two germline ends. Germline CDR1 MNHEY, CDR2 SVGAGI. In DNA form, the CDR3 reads TGTGCCAGCAGTCCCTTGACACGAAGTAATGAAAAACTGTTTTTT. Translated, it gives CASSPLTRSNEKLFF.

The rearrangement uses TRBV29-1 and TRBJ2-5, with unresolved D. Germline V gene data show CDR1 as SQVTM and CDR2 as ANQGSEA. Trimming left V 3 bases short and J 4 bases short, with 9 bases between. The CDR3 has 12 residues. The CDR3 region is CSVDVDGETQYF. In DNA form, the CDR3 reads TGCAGCGTTGATGTAGACGGAGAGACCCAGTACTTC.

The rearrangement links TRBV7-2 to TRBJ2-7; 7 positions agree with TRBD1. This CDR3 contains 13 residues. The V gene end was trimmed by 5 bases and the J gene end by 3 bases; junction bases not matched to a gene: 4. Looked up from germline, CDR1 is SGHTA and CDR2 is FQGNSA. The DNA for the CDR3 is TGTGCCAGCAGCGGGACAGTCGGCTACGAGCAGTACTTC. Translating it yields CASSGTVGYEQYF.